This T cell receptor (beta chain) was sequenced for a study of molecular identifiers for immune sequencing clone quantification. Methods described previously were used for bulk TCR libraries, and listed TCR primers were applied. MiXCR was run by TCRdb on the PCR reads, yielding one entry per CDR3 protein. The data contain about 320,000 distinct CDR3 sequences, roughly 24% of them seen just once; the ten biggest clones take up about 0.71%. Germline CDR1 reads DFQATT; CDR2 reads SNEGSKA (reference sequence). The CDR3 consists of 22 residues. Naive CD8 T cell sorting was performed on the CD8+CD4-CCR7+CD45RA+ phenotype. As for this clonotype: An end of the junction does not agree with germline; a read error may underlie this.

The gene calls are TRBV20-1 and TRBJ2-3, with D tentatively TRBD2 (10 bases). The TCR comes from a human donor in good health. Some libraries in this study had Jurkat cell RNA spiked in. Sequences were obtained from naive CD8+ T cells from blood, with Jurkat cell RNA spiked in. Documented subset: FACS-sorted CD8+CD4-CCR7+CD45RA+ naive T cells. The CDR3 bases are TGCTGTGCTAATCCCGGGACAGGGTTTCTCGAAGGGCGGACTAGCGGAGCAGATACGCAGTATTTT. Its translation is CCANPGTGFLEGRTSGADTQYF.